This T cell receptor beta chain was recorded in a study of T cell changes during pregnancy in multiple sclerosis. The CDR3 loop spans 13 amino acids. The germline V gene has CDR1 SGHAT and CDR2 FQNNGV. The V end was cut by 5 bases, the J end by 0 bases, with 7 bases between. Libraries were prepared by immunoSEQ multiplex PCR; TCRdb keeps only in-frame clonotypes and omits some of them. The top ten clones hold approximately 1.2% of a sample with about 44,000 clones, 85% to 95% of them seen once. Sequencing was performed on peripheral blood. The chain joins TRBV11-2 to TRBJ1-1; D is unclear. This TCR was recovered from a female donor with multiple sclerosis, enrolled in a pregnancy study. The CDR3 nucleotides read TGTGCCAGCAGCCCCAGAATGAACACTGAAGCTTTCTTT. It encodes CASSPRMNTEAFF.